This record concerns one TCR beta chain sequence. Its antigen remains unknown. The germline V gene has CDR1 SGHDT and CDR2 YYEEEE. V was clipped by 3 bases and J by 1 base, with 17 bases between them. The CDR3 runs 16 residues. With 60 Vbeta and 13 Jbeta primers, the PCR was carried out. Generated by immunoSEQ multiplex PCR, the TCRdb table keeps only in-frame clones and is missing some. This sample has fewer than 250,000 clones, with just over 75% found just once. The data derive from a study of cytomegalovirus exposure and HLA in healthy donors. Turning to the study itself: Approximately 180 million T cells yielded approximately 100 million unique TCR beta sequences, as an earlier analysis found. Notes on the study in general: In vitro testing confirmed a few CMV-associated chains as specific for CMV antigens.

Each donor was nominally healthy when sampled (though unrecorded immune exposures were likely). The sequencing input was PBMCs. The chain carries TRBV5-6 and TRBJ2-7; no clear D. The receptor comes from a man between 18 and 35 years old in good health and CMV-seronegative. CDR3 nucleotide sequence: TGTGCCAGCAGCTCCTACCGCGAAGATTGGTCCTACGAGCAGTACTTC. Protein product: CASSSYREDWSYEQYF.